This T cell receptor beta chain came from a study of blood T cell repertoires in COVID-19. The CDR3 length is 15 residues. Germline V gene lookup returns CDR1 SGHTA and CDR2 FQGNSA. V dropped 5 bases and J dropped 4; count of bases not matched to a gene: 8. Produced via immunoSEQ multiplex PCR; TCRdb's table is partial and in-frame only. Altogether some 170,000 clones are present, roughly 84% being singletons, with the ten largest covering 1.2%. The sequence derives from a human donor with acute COVID-19. The donor label of this sample is uncertain. The rearrangement uses TRBV7-2 and TRBJ2-7; 10 bases map to TRBD1. Sequencing was performed on PBMCs or T cells enriched from blood (not recorded which). CDR3 nucleotide sequence: TGTGCCAGCAGCACGACAGGGGGCGCTTTTTACGAGCAGTACTTC. Translating it yields CASSTTGGAFYEQYF.